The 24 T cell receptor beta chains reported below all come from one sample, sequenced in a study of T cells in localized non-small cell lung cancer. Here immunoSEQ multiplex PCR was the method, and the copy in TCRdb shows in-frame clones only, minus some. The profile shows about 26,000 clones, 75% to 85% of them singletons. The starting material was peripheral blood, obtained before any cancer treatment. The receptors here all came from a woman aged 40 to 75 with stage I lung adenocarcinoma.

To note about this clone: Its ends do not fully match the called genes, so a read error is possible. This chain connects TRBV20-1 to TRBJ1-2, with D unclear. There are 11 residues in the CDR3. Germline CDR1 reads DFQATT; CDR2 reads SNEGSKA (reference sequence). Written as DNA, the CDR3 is TGCAGTGCTAGGGCCACGTCCCTCTCACCCTTC. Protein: CSARATSLSPF.

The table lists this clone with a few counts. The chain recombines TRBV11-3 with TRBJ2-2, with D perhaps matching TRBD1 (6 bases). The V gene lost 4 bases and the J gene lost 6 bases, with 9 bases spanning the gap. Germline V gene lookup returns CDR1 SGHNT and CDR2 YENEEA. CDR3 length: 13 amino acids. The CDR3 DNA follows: TGTGCCAGCAGCTACAGGGATCCCGGGGAGCTGTTTTTT. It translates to CASSYRDPGELFF.

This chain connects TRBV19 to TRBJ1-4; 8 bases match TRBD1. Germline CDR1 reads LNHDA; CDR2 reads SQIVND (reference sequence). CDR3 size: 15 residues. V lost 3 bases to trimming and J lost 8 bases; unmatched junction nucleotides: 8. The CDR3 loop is CASSMKGQVYEKLFF. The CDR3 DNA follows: TGTGCCAGTAGTATGAAGGGACAGGTTTACGAAAAACTGTTTTTT.

CDR3 loop: CASSLVRDTLSNNEQFF. CDR3 DNA: TGCGCCAGCAGCTTGGTTCGGGACACCCTATCAAACAATGAGCAGTTCTTC. This chain uses TRBV5-1 with TRBJ2-1, with D maybe TRBD1 (6 bases). The CDR3 extends over 17 amino acids. V was clipped by 0 bases and J by 5 bases, with 18 bases between them. Looked up from germline, CDR1 is SGHRS and CDR2 is YFSETQ.

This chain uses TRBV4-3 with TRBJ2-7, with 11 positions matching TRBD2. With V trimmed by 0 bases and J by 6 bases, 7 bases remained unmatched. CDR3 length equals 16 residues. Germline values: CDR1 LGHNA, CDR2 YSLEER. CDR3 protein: CASSQEALAGGVEQYF. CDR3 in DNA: TGCGCCAGCAGCCAAGAAGCCCTAGCGGGGGGAGTCGAGCAGTACTTC.

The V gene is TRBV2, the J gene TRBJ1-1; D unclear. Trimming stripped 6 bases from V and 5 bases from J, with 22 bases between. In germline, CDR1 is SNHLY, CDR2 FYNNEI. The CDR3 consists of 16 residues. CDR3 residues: CASSPIRLAGGTEAFF. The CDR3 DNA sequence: TGTGCCAGCAGCCCAATCCGGCTCGCGGGCGGAACTGAAGCTTTCTTT.

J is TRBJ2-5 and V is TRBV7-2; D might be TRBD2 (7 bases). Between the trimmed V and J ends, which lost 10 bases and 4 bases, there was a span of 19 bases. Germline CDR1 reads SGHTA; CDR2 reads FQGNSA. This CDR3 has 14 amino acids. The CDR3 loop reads CATRGGASGETQYF. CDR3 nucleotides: TGTGCCACTAGAGGGGGGGCAAGCGGAGAGACCCAGTACTTC.

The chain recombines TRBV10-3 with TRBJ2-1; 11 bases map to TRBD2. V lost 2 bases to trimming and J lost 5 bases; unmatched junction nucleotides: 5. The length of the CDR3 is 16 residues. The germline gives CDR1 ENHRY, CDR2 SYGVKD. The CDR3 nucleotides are TGTGCCATCAGTGAGCATCGACTAGCGGGGAACAATGAGCAGTTCTTC. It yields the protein CAISEHRLAGNNEQFF.

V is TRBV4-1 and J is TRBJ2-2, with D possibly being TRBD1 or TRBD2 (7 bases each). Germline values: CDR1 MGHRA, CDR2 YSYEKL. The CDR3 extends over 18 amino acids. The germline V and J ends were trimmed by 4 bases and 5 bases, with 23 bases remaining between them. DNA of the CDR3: TGCGCCAGCAGCCCGAGGGGGCAGGGGGGGATCGGGACCGGGGAGCTGTTTTTT. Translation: CASSPRGQGGIGTGELFF.

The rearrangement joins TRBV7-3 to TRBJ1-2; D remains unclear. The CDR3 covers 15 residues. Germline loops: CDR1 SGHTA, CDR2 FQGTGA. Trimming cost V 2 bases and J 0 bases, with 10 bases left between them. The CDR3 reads CASSLQQTANYGYTF. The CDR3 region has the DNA TGTGCCAGCAGCTTACAGCAAACAGCTAACTATGGCTACACCTTC.

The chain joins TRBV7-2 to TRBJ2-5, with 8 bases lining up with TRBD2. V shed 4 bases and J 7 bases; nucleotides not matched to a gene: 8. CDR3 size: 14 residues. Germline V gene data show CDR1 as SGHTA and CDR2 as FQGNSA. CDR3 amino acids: CASSSRGLGGTQYF. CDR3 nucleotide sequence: TGTGCCAGCAGCTCCCGGGGACTAGGGGGGACCCAGTACTTC.

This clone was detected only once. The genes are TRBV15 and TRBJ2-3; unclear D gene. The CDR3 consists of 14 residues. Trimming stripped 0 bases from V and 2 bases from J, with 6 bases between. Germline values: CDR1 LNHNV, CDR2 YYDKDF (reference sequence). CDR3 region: CATSRETTTDTQYF. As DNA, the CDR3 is TGTGCCACCAGCAGAGAGACAACCACAGATACGCAGTATTTT.

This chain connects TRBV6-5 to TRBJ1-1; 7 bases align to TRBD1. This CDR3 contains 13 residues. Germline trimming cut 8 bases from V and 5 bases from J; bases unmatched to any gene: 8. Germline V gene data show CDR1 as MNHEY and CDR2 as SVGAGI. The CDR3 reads CASYRGLRTEAFF. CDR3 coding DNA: TGTGCCAGCTACAGGGGACTAAGGACTGAAGCTTTCTTT.

The CDR3 here is CASSLDGRDGNTEAFF. CDR3 bases: TGTGCCAGCAGCTTAGATGGCCGGGACGGCAACACTGAAGCTTTCTTT. The gene calls are TRBV11-3 and TRBJ1-1, with a possible D match to TRBD1 (5 bases). Between the trimmed V and J ends, which lost 0 bases and 2 bases, there was a span of 13 bases. Germline CDR1 and CDR2: SGHNT and YENEEA. The CDR3 spans 16 residues.

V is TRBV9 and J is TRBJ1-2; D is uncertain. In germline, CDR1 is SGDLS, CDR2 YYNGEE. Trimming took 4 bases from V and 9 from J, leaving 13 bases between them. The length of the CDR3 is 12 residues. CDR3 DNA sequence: TGTGCCAGCAGCTCCGAAGGTGGGAGCTACACCTTC. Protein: CASSSEGGSYTF.

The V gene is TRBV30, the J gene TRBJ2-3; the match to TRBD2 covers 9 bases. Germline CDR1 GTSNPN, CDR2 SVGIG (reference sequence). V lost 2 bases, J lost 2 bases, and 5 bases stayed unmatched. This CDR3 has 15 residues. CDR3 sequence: CAWSSTSGSTDTQYF. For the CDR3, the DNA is TGTGCCTGGAGTTCCACTAGCGGGTCCACAGATACGCAGTATTTT.

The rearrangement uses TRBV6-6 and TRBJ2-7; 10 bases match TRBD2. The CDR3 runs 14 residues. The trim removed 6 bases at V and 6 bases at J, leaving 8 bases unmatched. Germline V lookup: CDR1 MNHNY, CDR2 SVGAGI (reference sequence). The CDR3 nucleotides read TGTGCCAGCAGCGAGCGGGGGGGGACGAGCGAGCAGTACTTC. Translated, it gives CASSERGGTSEQYF.

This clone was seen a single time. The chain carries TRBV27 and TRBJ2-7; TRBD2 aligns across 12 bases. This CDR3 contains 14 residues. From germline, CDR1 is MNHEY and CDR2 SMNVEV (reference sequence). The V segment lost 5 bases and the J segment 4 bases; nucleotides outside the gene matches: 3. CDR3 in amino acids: CASSALAGGYEQYF. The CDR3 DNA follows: TGTGCCAGCAGTGCCCTAGCGGGAGGGTACGAGCAGTACTTC.

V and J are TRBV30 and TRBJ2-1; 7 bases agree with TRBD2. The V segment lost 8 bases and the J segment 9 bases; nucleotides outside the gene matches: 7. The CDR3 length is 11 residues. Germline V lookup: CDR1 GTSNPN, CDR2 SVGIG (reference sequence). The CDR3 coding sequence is TGTGCCGGGGGGAGGGTGACTGAGCAGTTCTTC. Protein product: CAGGRVTEQFF.

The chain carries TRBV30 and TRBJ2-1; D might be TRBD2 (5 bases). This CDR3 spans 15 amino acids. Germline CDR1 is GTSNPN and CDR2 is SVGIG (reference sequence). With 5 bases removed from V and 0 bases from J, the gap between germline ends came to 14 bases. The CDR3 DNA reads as TGTGCCTGGGGGGAGTGGCCGAGCTCCTACAATGAGCAGTTCTTC. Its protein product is CAWGEWPSSYNEQFF.

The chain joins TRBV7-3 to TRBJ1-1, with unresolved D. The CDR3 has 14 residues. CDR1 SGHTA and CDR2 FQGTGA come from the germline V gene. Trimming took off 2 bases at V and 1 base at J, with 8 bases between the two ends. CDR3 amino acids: CASSLYRENTEAFF. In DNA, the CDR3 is TGTGCCAGCAGCTTATATAGGGAGAACACTGAAGCTTTCTTT.

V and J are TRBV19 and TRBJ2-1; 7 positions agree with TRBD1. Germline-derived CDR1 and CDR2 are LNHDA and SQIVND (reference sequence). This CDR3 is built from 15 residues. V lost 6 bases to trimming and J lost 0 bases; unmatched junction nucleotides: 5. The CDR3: CASSPEGASYNEQFF. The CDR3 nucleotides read TGTGCCAGTAGCCCCGAGGGGGCCTCCTACAATGAGCAGTTCTTC.

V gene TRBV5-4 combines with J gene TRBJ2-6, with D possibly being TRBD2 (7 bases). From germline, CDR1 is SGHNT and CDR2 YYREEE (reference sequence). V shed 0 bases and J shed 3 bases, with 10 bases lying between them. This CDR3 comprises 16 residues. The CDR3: CASSLGGGDGANVLTF. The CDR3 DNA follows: TGTGCCAGCAGCTTGGGCGGGGGCGATGGGGCCAACGTCCTGACTTTC.

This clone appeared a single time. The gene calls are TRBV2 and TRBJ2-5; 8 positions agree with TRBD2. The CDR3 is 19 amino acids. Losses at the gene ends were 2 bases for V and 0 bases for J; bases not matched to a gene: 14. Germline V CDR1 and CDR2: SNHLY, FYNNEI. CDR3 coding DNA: TGTGCCAGCAGTGAATACGGGTTCTGGGCGGGGGGCAACCAAGAGACCCAGTACTTC. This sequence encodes CASSEYGFWAGGNQETQYF. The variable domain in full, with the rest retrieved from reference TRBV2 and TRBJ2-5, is EPEVTQTPSHQVTQMGQEVILRCVPISNHLYFYWYRQILGQKVEFLVSFYNNEISEKSEIFDDQFSVERPDGSNFTLKIRSTKLEDSAMYFCASSEYGFWAGGNQETQYFGPGTRLLVL.